This T cell receptor (beta chain) was documented in a study of blood T cell repertoires in COVID-19. J was trimmed by 4 bases and V by 4 bases; bases with no gene match: 6. The germline CDR1 and CDR2 sequences are SGHTA and FQGNSA. The length of the CDR3 is 15 residues. Measured with immunoSEQ multiplex PCR; TCRdb has only the in-frame clones, and not every one. The sample has about 230,000 clones, about 85% seen once. The sequencing input was peripheral blood. The chain combines TRBV7-2 with TRBJ1-2; 10 bases line up with TRBD1. This TCR was sampled from a woman over 75 with acute or convalescent COVID-19. Written as DNA, the CDR3 is TGTGCCAGCAGCTCCGACAGGGGGCAGGGCTATGGCTACACCTTC. Residues: CASSSDRGQGYGYTF.